These T cell receptor beta chains were read from a single sample in a study of blood T cell repertoires in COVID-19. Profiling relied on immunoSEQ multiplex PCR, and the TCRdb table lists in-frame clones only, not all of them. Of about 84,000 clones in the sample, roughly 80% were seen once. The sequencing input was peripheral blood. These receptor sequences come from a woman over 75 with acute or convalescent COVID-19. The CDR3 runs from the conserved cysteine through the conserved F or W. D genes are given only for firm matches. For some rows the clone size is stated as once, few or many, or as a class when expanded; others skip it.

>few|TRBV11-3|NA|TRBJ1-6
CASSPGLRSSYNSPLHF
TGTGCCAGCAGCCCTGGACTAAGGAGCTCCTATAATTCACCCCTCCACTTT
>NA|TRBV28|NA|TRBJ2-3
CASRSGGSTDTQYF
TGTGCCAGCAGATCTGGCGGGAGCACAGATACGCAGTATTTT
>NA|TRBV15|TRBD2|TRBJ2-1
CATSSPSGRGDEQFF
TGTGCCACCAGCAGCCCTAGCGGACGAGGTGATGAGCAGTTCTTC
>NA|TRBV7-2|NA|TRBJ2-2
CASSSGRTLAGELFF
TGTGCCAGCAGCTCTGGGAGAACCCTCGCCGGGGAGCTGTTTTTT
>NA|TRBV19|NA|TRBJ1-6
CASSPIGSSYNSPLHF
TGTGCCAGTAGTCCCATTGGGAGCTCCTATAATTCACCCCTCCACTTT
>NA|TRBV5-1|NA|TRBJ2-7
CASNSGGIHSYEQYF
TGCGCCAGCAACTCAGGGGGGATCCACTCCTACGAGCAGTACTTC
>NA|TRBV18|TRBD2|TRBJ2-1
CASSPPGRGESNEQFF
TGTGCCAGCTCACCACCGGGGAGGGGAGAGAGCAATGAGCAGTTCTTC
>NA|TRBV5-1|TRBD2|TRBJ2-7
CASSWTRSDEQYF
TGCGCCAGCAGCTGGACTAGGAGTGACGAGCAGTACTTC
>NA|TRBV7-9|TRBD1|TRBJ2-3
CASEGGRDTQYF
TGTGCCAGCGAAGGGGGCAGAGATACGCAGTATTTT
>NA|TRBV30|NA|TRBJ1-4
CAWSERGLGEKLFF
TGTGCCTGGAGTGAAAGGGGACTAGGTGAAAAACTGTTTTTT